This T cell receptor beta chain originates from a study of blood T cell repertoires in COVID-19. Per germline, CDR1 SGHTS and CDR2 YDEGEE. The V end lost 5 bases, the J end lost 0 bases, and 6 bases lay between the germline ends. This CDR3 is 14 amino acids long. Produced via immunoSEQ multiplex PCR; TCRdb's table is partial and in-frame only. The sample comprises 98,000 or so clones, around 87% of which are singletons, and 15% rests with the top ten. The receptor was derived from a middle-aged man with acute or convalescent COVID-19. The chain uses TRBV5-8 and TRBJ2-6; tentative D call: TRBD1 (5 bases). The sequencing input was peripheral blood. The CDR3 DNA reads TGTGCCAGCAGTAGGGGCTCTGGGGCCAACGTCCTGACTTTC. It codes for CASSRGSGANVLTF. The whole variable domain, remainder taken from reference TRBV5-8 and TRBJ2-6, is EAGVTQSPTHLIKTRGQQATLRCSPISGHTSVYWYQQALGLGLQFLLWYDEGEERNRGNFPPRFSGRQFPNYSSELNVNALELEDSALYLCASSRGSGANVLTFGAGSRLTVL.